This T cell receptor (beta chain) was found in a study of OX40 agonist ivuxolimab in advanced cancers. About the study: Ivuxolimab, an agonistic anti-OX40 (CD134) antibody, was given to patients. Patients in the trial were receiving intravenous ivuxolimab every 2 weeks, at doses of 0.01 to 10 mg/kg.

Profiling relied on immunoSEQ multiplex PCR, and the TCRdb table lists in-frame clones only, not all of them. The sample includes around 19,000 clones, about 73% of them seen just once. This clone has only a few counts. The length of the CDR3 is 14 residues. The V end was cut by 4 bases, the J end by 0 bases, with 7 bases between. Per germline, CDR1 LNHDA and CDR2 SQIVND (reference sequence). The input for sequencing was CD4+ or CD8+ T cells sorted from blood, taken in a trial of the OX40 agonist ivuxolimab. The J gene is TRBJ1-5, the V gene TRBV19; D is uncertain. This TCR was sampled from an adult with an advanced solid tumor such as melanoma, head and neck, liver or kidney cancer. The chain's CDR3 is CASSRDYSNQPQHF. The CDR3 bases are TGTGCCAGTAGTAGGGATTATAGCAATCAGCCCCAGCATTTT. The variable domain in full, with the rest retrieved from reference TRBV19 and TRBJ1-5, is DGGITQSPKYLFRKEGQNVTLSCEQNLNHDAMYWYRQDPGQGLRLIYYSQIVNDFQKGDIAEGYSVSREKKESFPLTVTSAQKNPTAFYLCASSRDYSNQPQHFGDGTRLSIL.